This is a list of T cell receptor beta chains from one sample in a study of cytomegalovirus exposure and HLA in healthy donors. Assay: immunoSEQ multiplex PCR; the TCRdb copy retains only in-frame clones and omits some. The sample comprises some 160,000 clones, roughly 72% of which are singletons, and approximately 2.1% rests with the top ten. The sample comprised PBMCs. The origin of the receptors is a man in his forties in good health and CMV-seronegative. CDR3s leave out the opening cysteine and the closing phenylalanine or tryptophan. D genes are given only for firm matches.

v_gene	d_gene	j_gene	CDR3aa
TRBV1	-	TRBJ2-3	TSSQGRGTASTDTQY
TRBV7-8	TRBD1	TRBJ2-2	ASSFPDRVDTGELF
TRBV15	-	TRBJ1-6	ATSREGVSSYNSPLH
TRBV6-1	TRBD1	TRBJ1-1	ASSEDRDTEAF
TRBV29-1	TRBD1	TRBJ2-7	SAGDREPYEQY
TRBV9	TRBD1	TRBJ2-1	ASSVEGQGVEQF
TRBV7-2	-	TRBJ2-1	ASSLVGSFTYNEQF
TRBV6-6	-	TRBJ2-3	ASVGASRDTQY
TRBV5-1	TRBD2	TRBJ2-7	ASSLNTSGGCEEQY
TRBV5-1	TRBD1	TRBJ2-5	ASSFSNRGTETQY
TRBV6-5	-	TRBJ1-2	ASRGTGSAGGYT
TRBV18	TRBD2	TRBJ2-7	ASSPLPRGGYEQY
TRBV9	TRBD2	TRBJ2-3	ASSVLAGGTDTQY
TRBV5-4	-	TRBJ2-4	ASSPTGQPSENIQY
TRBV6-6	TRBD2	TRBJ2-4	ASSIAGSRDIQY
TRBV5-6	TRBD1	TRBJ1-2	ASSPQGDYYGYP
TRBV6-6	TRBD2	TRBJ2-3	ASSPPRLALDTQY
TRBV30	TRBD1	TRBJ2-7	AWSRQGVYEQY
TRBV4-3	TRBD1	TRBJ1-4	ASSQEGGRGLLEKLF
TRBV19	-	TRBJ1-5	ACGGGQPQH
TRBV5-4	-	TRBJ1-5	ASSLDGDQPQH
TRBV5-5	TRBD1	TRBJ1-1	ASSLRGLAGTTEAF
TRBV2	-	TRBJ2-2	ASSRDWTGELF
TRBV9	TRBD1	TRBJ1-1	ASSVGGGQRTEAF
TRBV10-2	TRBD1	TRBJ2-7	ASSHWGDRGANYEQY
TRBV30	TRBD2	TRBJ2-1	AWSGRTSGRHEQF
TRBV2	TRBD2	TRBJ2-3	ASSVLRGGTTDTQY
TRBV9	-	TRBJ2-5	ASSVGGSVQETQY
TRBV4-1	-	TRBJ1-2	ASSLLPLGGIVWGYT